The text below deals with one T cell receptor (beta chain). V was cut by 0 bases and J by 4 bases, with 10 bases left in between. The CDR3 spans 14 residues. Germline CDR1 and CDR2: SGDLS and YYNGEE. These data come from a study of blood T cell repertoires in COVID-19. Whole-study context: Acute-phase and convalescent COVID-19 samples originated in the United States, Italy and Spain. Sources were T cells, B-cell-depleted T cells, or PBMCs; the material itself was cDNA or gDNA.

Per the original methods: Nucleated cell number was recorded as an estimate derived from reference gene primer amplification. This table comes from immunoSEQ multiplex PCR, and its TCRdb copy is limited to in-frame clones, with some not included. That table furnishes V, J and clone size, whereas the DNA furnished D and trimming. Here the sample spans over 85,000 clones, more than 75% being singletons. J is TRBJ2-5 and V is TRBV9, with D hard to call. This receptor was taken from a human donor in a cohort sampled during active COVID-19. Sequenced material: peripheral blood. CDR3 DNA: TGTGCCAGCAGCGTAGCTAGTCCGGGAGAGACCCAGTACTTC. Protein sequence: CASSVASPGETQYF.